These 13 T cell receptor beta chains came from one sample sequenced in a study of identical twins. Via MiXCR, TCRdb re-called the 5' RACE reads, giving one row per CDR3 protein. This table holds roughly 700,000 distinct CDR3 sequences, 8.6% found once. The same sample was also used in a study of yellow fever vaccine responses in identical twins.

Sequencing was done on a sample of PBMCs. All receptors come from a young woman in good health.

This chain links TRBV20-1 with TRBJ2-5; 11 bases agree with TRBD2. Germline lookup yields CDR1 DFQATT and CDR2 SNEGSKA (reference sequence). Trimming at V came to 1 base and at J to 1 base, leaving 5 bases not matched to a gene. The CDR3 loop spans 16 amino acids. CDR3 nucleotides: TGCAGTGCTAGAGTCGGACTAGCGGGCATCCAAGAGACCCAGTACTTC. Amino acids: CSARVGLAGIQETQYF.

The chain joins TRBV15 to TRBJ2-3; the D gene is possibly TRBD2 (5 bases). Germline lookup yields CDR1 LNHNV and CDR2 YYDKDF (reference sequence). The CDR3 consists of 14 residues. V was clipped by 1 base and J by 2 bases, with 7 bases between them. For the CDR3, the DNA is TGTGCCACCAGCAGAGCCGGGGACACAGATACGCAGTATTTT. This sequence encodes CATSRAGDTDTQYF.

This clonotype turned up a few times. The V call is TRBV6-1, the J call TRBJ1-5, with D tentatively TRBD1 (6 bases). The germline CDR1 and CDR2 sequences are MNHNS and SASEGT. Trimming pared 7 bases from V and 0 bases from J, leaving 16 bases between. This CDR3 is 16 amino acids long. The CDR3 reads CASTQYRVLSNQPQHF. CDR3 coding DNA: TGTGCCAGCACCCAGTACAGGGTCCTTAGCAATCAGCCCCAGCATTTT.

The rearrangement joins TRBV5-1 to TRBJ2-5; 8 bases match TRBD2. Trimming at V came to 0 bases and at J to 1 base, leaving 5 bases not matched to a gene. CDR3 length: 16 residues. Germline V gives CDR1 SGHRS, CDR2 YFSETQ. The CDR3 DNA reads TGCGCCAGCAGCTTGGTGCTAGCGGGCGCCCAAGAGACCCAGTACTTC. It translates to CASSLVLAGAQETQYF.

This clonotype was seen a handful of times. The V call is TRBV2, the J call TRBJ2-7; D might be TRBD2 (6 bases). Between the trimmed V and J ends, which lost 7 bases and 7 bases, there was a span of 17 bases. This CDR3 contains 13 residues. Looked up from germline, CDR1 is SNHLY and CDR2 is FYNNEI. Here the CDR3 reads CASKMFREEEQYF. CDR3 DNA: TGTGCCAGCAAAATGTTTAGGGAGGAGGAGCAGTACTTC.

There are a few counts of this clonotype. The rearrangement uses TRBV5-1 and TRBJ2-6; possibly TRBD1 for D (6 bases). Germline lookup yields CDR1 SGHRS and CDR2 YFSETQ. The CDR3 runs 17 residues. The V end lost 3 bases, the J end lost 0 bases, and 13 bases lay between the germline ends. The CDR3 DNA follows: TGCGCCAGCAGCTCAATGCAGGGACACTCTGGGGCCAACGTCCTGACTTTC. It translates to CASSSMQGHSGANVLTF.

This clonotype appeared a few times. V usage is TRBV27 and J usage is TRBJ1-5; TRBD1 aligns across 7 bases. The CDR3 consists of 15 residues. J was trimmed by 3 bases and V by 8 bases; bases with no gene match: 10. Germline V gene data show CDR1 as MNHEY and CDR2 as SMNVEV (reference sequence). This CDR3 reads CASQPSGQYNQPQHF. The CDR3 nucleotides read TGTGCCAGCCAACCTTCGGGACAGTACAATCAGCCCCAGCATTTT.

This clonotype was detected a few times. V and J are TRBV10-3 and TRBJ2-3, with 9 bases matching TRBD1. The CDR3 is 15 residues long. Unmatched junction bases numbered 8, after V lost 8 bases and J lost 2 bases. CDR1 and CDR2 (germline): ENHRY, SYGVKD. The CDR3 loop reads CAILEGQGLTDTQYF. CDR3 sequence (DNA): TGTGCCATCCTTGAGGGACAGGGACTCACAGATACGCAGTATTTT.

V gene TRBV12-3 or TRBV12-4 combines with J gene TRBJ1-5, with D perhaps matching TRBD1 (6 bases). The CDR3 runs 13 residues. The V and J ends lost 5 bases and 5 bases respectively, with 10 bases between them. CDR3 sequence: CASSGGGHQPQHF. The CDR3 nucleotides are TGTGCCAGCAGTGGAGGGGGTCATCAGCCCCAGCATTTT.

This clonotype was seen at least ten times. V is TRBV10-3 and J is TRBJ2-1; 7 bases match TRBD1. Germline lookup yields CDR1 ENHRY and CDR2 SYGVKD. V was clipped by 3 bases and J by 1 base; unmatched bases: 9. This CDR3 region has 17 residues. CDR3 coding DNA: TGTGCCATCAGTGATACCTCCGGGACAGCGTCCTACAATGAGCAGTTCTTC. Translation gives CAISDTSGTASYNEQFF.

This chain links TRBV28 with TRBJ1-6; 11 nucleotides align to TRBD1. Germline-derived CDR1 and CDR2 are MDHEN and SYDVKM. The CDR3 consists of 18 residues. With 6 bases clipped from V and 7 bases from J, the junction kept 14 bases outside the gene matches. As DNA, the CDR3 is TGTGCCAGCAGCTCATCGTTGGGCCGGACAGGGGGCAATTCACCCCTCCACTTT. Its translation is CASSSSLGRTGGNSPLHF. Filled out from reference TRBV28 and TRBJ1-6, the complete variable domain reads DVKVTQSSRYLVKRTGEKVFLECVQDMDHENMFWYRQDPGLGLRLIYFSYDVKMKEKGDIPEGYSVSREKKERFSLILESASTNQTSMYLCASSSSLGRTGGNSPLHFGNGTRLTVT.

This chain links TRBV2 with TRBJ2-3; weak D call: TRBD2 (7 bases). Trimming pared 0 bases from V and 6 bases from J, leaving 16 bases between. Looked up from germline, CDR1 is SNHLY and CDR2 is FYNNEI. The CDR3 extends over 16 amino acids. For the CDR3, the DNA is TGTGCCAGCAGTGAAGCGCTTCAAGGGGGGGCGGATACGCAGTATTTT. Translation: CASSEALQGGADTQYF.

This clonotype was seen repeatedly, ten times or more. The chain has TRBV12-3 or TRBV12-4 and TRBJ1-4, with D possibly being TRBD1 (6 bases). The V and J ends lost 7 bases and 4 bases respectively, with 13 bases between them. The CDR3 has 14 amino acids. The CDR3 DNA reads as TGTGCCAGCACCCTTGACAGGCTTAATGAAAAACTGTTTTTT. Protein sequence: CASTLDRLNEKLFF.